Each of the 7 T cell receptor beta chains below was sequenced from the same sample in a study of T-cell memory formation after mild COVID-19. MiXCR, run by TCRdb on the 5' RACE reads, gives a single entry per CDR3 protein. The sample carries approximately 300,000 distinct CDR3 sequences, about 16% recorded once. Sequencing input: PBMCs or a T cell subset sorted from them (not recorded which). The receptors derive from a man aged 18-30 years who had mild COVID-19 (a few samples of this study predate the infection). Cell type and time point are not known.

This clonotype was observed many times. CDR3 in amino acids: CASSLVGGMETQYF. The CDR3 DNA sequence: TGTGCCAGCAGCTTAGTGGGGGGGATGGAGACCCAGTACTTC. This sequence joins TRBV7-8 and TRBJ2-5; 7 nucleotides agree with TRBD2. Unmatched junction bases numbered 4, after V lost 1 base and J lost 5 bases. This CDR3 spans 14 amino acids. Germline CDR1 reads SGHVS; CDR2 reads FQNEAQ. The whole variable domain, filled in from reference TRBV7-8 and TRBJ2-5, reads GAGVSQSPRYKVAKRGQDVALRCDPISGHVSLFWYQQALGQGPEFLTYFQNEAQLDKSGLPSDRFFAERPEGSVSTLKIQRTQQEDSAVYLCASSLVGGMETQYFGPGTRLLVL.

This clonotype came up a few times. The V call is TRBV5-6, the J call TRBJ1-4, with no clear D. Germline-derived CDR1 and CDR2 are SGHDT and YYEEEE. CDR3 length equals 14 residues. V was shortened by 1 base and J by 8 bases, with 12 bases between the two germline ends. The CDR3 nucleotides are TGTGCCAGCAGCTTGAGACGAGAACGAGAAAAACTGTTTTTT. Encoded protein: CASSLRREREKLFF.

Only a few counts were recorded for this clonotype. The gene calls are TRBV2 and TRBJ1-1; D uncertain. The germline CDR1 and CDR2 sequences are SNHLY and FYNNEI. Trimming pared 3 bases from V and 0 bases from J, leaving 5 bases between. The CDR3 length is 13 residues. CDR3 sequence reads: CASSDGLNTEAFF. The CDR3 DNA sequence: TGTGCCAGCAGTGACGGTCTGAACACTGAAGCTTTCTTT.

This clonotype was seen more than once but under ten times. This chain uses TRBV7-6 with TRBJ2-2; D is possibly TRBD1 or TRBD2 (5 bases each). V was trimmed by 5 bases and J by 0 bases, leaving 16 bases between them. The CDR3 has 17 amino acids. Looked up from germline, CDR1 is SGHVS and CDR2 is FNYEAQ. Here the CDR3 reads CASSRLRGPTNTGELFF. DNA of the CDR3: TGTGCCAGCAGCCGTTTAAGGGGACCGACGAACACCGGGGAGCTGTTTTTT. Combining the CDR3 with reference TRBV7-6 and TRBJ2-2 gives the whole variable domain GAGVSQSPRYKVTKRGQDVALRCDPISGHVSLYWYRQALGQGPEFLTYFNYEAQQDKSGLPNDRFSAERPEGSISTLTIQRTEQRDSAMYRCASSRLRGPTNTGELFFGEGSRLTVL.

This clonotype was seen only a few times. The J gene is TRBJ2-4, the V gene TRBV19, with D perhaps TRBD1 (6 bases). Trimming removed 6 bases at V and 7 bases at J, with 16 bases between. Germline V lookup: CDR1 LNHDA, CDR2 SQIVND (reference sequence). The CDR3 totals 14 residues. For the CDR3, the DNA is TGTGCCAGTAGCACAGGGCAGGGTTTCAACATTCAGTACTTC. It yields the protein CASSTGQGFNIQYF.

The CDR3 region is CASSPRTPLTNQPQHF. CDR3 nucleotides: TGTGCCAGCAGCCCTCGGACACCCCTCACGAATCAGCCCCAGCATTTT. The chain uses TRBV6-5 and TRBJ1-5; weak D call: TRBD1 (5 bases). CDR1 is MNHEY, CDR2 SVGAGI, per germline. The V and J ends lost 6 bases and 4 bases respectively, with 19 bases between them. The CDR3 length is 16 residues.

V usage is TRBV6-2 or TRBV6-3 and J usage is TRBJ1-2; D remains ambiguous. Trimming cost V 11 bases and J 3 bases, with 16 bases left between them. The germline V gene has CDR1 MNHEY and CDR2 SVGEGT. CDR3 length: 13 amino acids. The CDR3, as DNA: TGTGCCCCAAAGGAGGAGATACACTATGGCTACACCTTC. Protein product: CAPKEEIHYGYTF.